This TCR beta chain was retrieved from a study of CD8+ T cells in alopecia areata. Treatment given: oral pan-JAK inhibitor, 5-10 mg twice daily. cDNA serving as the sequencing template came from extracted, reverse transcribed RNA. Generated by immunoSEQ multiplex PCR, the TCRdb table keeps only in-frame clones and is missing some. In the table there are about 120,000 clones, roughly 55% of which are singletons. Of note for this clone: The antigen is not known.

The study's findings and limits: Across lesional scalp, and particularly alopecia totalis/universalis, clonality surpassed that of normal scalp. Persistence during tofacitinib was seen for many expanded lesional clones in scalp and blood.

The receptor was isolated from a human donor with alopecia areata. Sequenced material: CD4+ T cells sorted from blood, taken at week 4, from a patient treated with tofacitinib.

CDR3: CASSLAGANVLTF. CDR3 in DNA: TGTGCCAGCAGCTTAGCTGGGGCCAACGTCCTGACTTTC. V gene TRBV7-9 combines with J gene TRBJ2-6; no clear D gene. This CDR3 region has 13 residues. V lost 0 bases and J lost 3, with 0 bases in between. From germline, CDR1 is SEHNR and CDR2 FQNEAQ (reference sequence).